This T cell receptor beta chain was retrieved from a study of blood T cells in healthy people across ages. Overall study: Capturing about one barcoded beta molecule per two T cells was achieved by template switching.

Overall study results and limits: Investigators treated diversity estimates from one million T cells as underestimates. Unsorted PBMC input precluded a conclusive naive versus antigen-experienced comparison.

Details on this clonotype: Its antigen is unknown.

For the second PCR, which ran for roughly 7 to 11 cycles, a sample-barcoded 5' primer and a J-beta primer mix were used. TCRdb recomputed calls from the 5' RACE reads with MiXCR, one row per CDR3 protein. The data hold some 1.5 million distinct CDR3 sequences, with 25% to 30% observed a single time. This CDR3 is 15 amino acids long. Per germline, CDR1 MDHEN and CDR2 SYDVKM. The germline V and J ends were trimmed by 4 bases and 1 base, with 13 bases remaining between them. Source material: blood. The TCR comes from a woman in her 30s in good health. V usage is TRBV28 and J usage is TRBJ1-1; no clear D. CDR3 residues: CASSSIGSENTEAFF. In DNA, the CDR3 is TGTGCCAGCAGTTCCATAGGGTCAGAGAACACTGAAGCTTTCTTT.